This T cell receptor beta chain appears in the sequencing data of a study of blood T cell repertoires in COVID-19. In the study overall: PBMCs, B-cell-depleted T cells, or T cells provided the cDNA or gDNA that made up the material.

Germline-derived CDR1 and CDR2 are LGHDT and YNNKEL (reference sequence). V shed 2 bases and J 8 bases; nucleotides not matched to a gene: 13. CDR3 length: 16 amino acids. Measured with immunoSEQ multiplex PCR; TCRdb has only the in-frame clones, and not every one. The data hold approximately 300,000 clones, with approximately 83% observed a single time. The source material was PBMCs or T cells enriched from blood (not recorded which). This receptor was identified in a woman in her thirties who had recovered from COVID-19. The chain is built from TRBV3-1 (or the pseudogene TRBV3-2) and TRBJ2-3; 7 bases are shared with TRBD1. CDR3 DNA: TGTGCCAGCAGCCAAAGCTGGGACAGCACATTGGGTACGCAGTATTTT. It codes for CASSQSWDSTLGTQYF.